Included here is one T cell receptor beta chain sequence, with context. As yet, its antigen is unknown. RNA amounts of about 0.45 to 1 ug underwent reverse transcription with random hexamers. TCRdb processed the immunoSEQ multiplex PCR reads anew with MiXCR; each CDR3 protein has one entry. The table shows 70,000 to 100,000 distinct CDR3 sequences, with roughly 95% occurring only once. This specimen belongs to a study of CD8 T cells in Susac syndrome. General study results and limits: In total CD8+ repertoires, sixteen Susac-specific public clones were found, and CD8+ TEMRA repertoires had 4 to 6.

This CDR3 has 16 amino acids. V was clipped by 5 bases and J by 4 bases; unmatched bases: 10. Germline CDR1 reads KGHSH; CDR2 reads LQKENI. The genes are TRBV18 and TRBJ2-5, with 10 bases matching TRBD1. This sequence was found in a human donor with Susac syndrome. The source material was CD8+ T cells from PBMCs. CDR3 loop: CASSAWDRGSVETQYF. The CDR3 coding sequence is TGTGCCAGCTCAGCGTGGGACAGGGGAAGTGTAGAGACCCAGTACTTC.